This T cell receptor beta chain was retrieved from a study of blood T cell repertoires in COVID-19. In the study overall: Spain, Italy and the United States supplied samples that represented acute and convalescent COVID-19. PBMCs, B-cell-depleted T cells, or T cells provided the cDNA or gDNA that made up the material.

Followed over time, Seattle patients had been enrolled while infection was active. V was pared by 6 bases and J by 0 bases, with 11 bases of the junction left unmatched. CDR3 size: 16 residues. CDR1 and CDR2 from the germline V gene are SQVTM and ANQGSEA. Per the original data handling: Quantification of nucleated cells was approximated via reference gene primer amplification. Generated by immunoSEQ multiplex PCR, the TCRdb table keeps only in-frame clones and is missing some. V and J calls plus clone size are reproduced from that table; the DNA served to infer D and trimming. This table holds hundreds of thousands of clones, almost 90% found once.

This TCR was sampled from a woman aged 30 to 39 with COVID-19, enrolled during active disease. Sequenced material: peripheral blood. The chain joins TRBV29-1 to TRBJ2-7; 10 bases line up with TRBD1. In DNA, the CDR3 is TGCAGCGTCGTCGGGACAGGGGCACTAAGCTCCTACGAGCAGTACTTC. It yields the protein CSVVGTGALSSYEQYF.